The rows below give T cell receptor beta chains drawn from one sample of a study of T cells after yellow fever vaccination. MiXCR was run by TCRdb on the 5' RACE reads, yielding one entry per CDR3 protein. Of about 320,000 distinct CDR3 sequences detected, 9.5% to 12% appear once; the ten largest clones hold under 4%. The material was CD4+ T cells sorted from PBMCs, obtained 45 days after the yellow fever booster vaccination. The receptors stem from a man younger than 30 who received the YFV17D yellow fever vaccine. CDR3s include the opening cysteine and the closing phenylalanine or tryptophan. Fields, in order: clone size, J gene, D gene, V gene, CDR3 DNA, CDR3 protein. The D gene is left open where the match is weak. Where a row states a size, it is once, few, many or the class of an expanded clone; other rows omit it.

abundance: few
j_gene: TRBJ2-3
d_gene: NA
v_gene: TRBV12-3/TRBV12-4
CDR3nt: TGTGCCAGCAGTTCCCGGGACGCGGTGTGGGTGGCGCAGTATTTT
CDR3aa: CASSSRDAVWVAQYF

abundance: few
j_gene: TRBJ1-1
d_gene: NA
v_gene: TRBV5-5
CDR3nt: TGTGCCAGCAGCTCGGTCCCTAGGGTGGGTAACACTGAAGCTTTCTTT
CDR3aa: CASSSVPRVGNTEAFF

abundance: NA
j_gene: TRBJ2-1
d_gene: NA
v_gene: TRBV3-1
CDR3nt: TGTGCCAGCAGCCAAGATATAAGAGATCGCTTAGTTTACAATGAGCAGTTCTTC
CDR3aa: CASSQDIRDRLVYNEQFF

abundance: few
j_gene: TRBJ2-5
d_gene: TRBD2
v_gene: TRBV7-9
CDR3nt: TGTGCCCTCGGACTAGCGGGGGCCCGGGAGACCCAGTACTTC
CDR3aa: CALGLAGARETQYF

abundance: many
j_gene: TRBJ1-2
d_gene: NA
v_gene: TRBV5-4
CDR3nt: TGTGCCAGCAGCTTGGGGGTTAACTATGGCTACACCTTC
CDR3aa: CASSLGVNYGYTF

abundance: NA
j_gene: TRBJ1-1
d_gene: NA
v_gene: TRBV7-2
CDR3nt: TGTGCCAGCAGCCGGGGGGGGCGCCGCGTCGCTTTCTTT
CDR3aa: CASSRGGRRVAFF

abundance: few
j_gene: TRBJ1-1
d_gene: NA
v_gene: TRBV28
CDR3nt: TGTGCCAGCAGTTCCCCCCGGGGAATCAGAACTTTCTTT
CDR3aa: CASSSPRGIRTFF

abundance: few
j_gene: TRBJ2-5
d_gene: NA
v_gene: TRBV5-1
CDR3nt: TGCGCCAGCAGCTTTAGGCCAGTCCAAGAGACCCAGTACTTC
CDR3aa: CASSFRPVQETQYF

abundance: NA
j_gene: TRBJ1-2
d_gene: NA
v_gene: TRBV24-1
CDR3nt: TGTGCCACCAGTGCGGGCTATGGCTACACCTTC
CDR3aa: CATSAGYGYTF

abundance: many
j_gene: TRBJ1-5
d_gene: TRBD1
v_gene: TRBV28
CDR3nt: TGTGCCAGCAGTCTCGGACCTAAGACAGGGATCGGACAGCCCCAGCATTTT
CDR3aa: CASSLGPKTGIGQPQHF

abundance: NA
j_gene: TRBJ2-3
d_gene: NA
v_gene: TRBV5-1
CDR3nt: TGCGCCAGCAGCTTGTCTGGGGGGCACGATACGCAGTATTTT
CDR3aa: CASSLSGGHDTQYF

abundance: many
j_gene: TRBJ1-1
d_gene: TRBD1
v_gene: TRBV9
CDR3nt: TGTGCCAGCAGCGTAGGGACAGGGGGCCTAAACACTGAAGCTTTCTTT
CDR3aa: CASSVGTGGLNTEAFF

abundance: NA
j_gene: TRBJ2-4
d_gene: TRBD1
v_gene: TRBV19
CDR3nt: TGTGCCAGTACCCTCCGGACAGGGCCAATAGCCAAAAACATTCAGTACTTC
CDR3aa: CASTLRTGPIAKNIQYF

abundance: few
j_gene: TRBJ2-3
d_gene: TRBD2
v_gene: TRBV5-4
CDR3nt: TGTGCCAGCAGCTTGGGTACCTGGACTAGCGGGGGAGATACGCAGTATTTT
CDR3aa: CASSLGTWTSGGDTQYF

abundance: many
j_gene: TRBJ2-1
d_gene: NA
v_gene: TRBV28
CDR3nt: TGTGCCAGCAGTTTACCCACCGGCAGGGGAGGTAATGAGCAGTTCTTC
CDR3aa: CASSLPTGRGGNEQFF

abundance: NA
j_gene: TRBJ2-5
d_gene: NA
v_gene: TRBV6-5
CDR3nt: TGTGCCAGCAGTTTGATGGGGATCCAAGAGACCCAGTACTTC
CDR3aa: CASSLMGIQETQYF

abundance: few
j_gene: TRBJ1-2
d_gene: NA
v_gene: TRBV20-1
CDR3nt: TGCAGTGCTTGGACAGCCTCCAACTATGGCTACACCTTC
CDR3aa: CSAWTASNYGYTF

abundance: NA
j_gene: TRBJ2-1
d_gene: TRBD1
v_gene: TRBV5-5
CDR3nt: TGTGCCAGCAGCGTGACAGGGCCCTCCTACAATGAGCAGTTCTTC
CDR3aa: CASSVTGPSYNEQFF

abundance: NA
j_gene: TRBJ2-3
d_gene: TRBD2
v_gene: TRBV20-1
CDR3nt: TGCAGTGCGCCACTGGGCGGGGGGGCCGCTCTCGCAGATACGCAGTATTTT
CDR3aa: CSAPLGGGAALADTQYF

abundance: few
j_gene: TRBJ2-5
d_gene: TRBD1
v_gene: TRBV4-3
CDR3nt: TGCGCCAGCAGCCGTAGACAGGGAGAGTACCAAGAGACCCAGTACTTC
CDR3aa: CASSRRQGEYQETQYF

abundance: few
j_gene: TRBJ2-1
d_gene: NA
v_gene: TRBV24-1
CDR3nt: TGTGCCACCAGTGATTCGGCCCACCTTCACAATGAGCAGTTCTTC
CDR3aa: CATSDSAHLHNEQFF

abundance: many
j_gene: TRBJ1-1
d_gene: NA
v_gene: TRBV12-3/TRBV12-4
CDR3nt: TGTGCCAGCAGTTTGTACACTGAAGCTTTCTTT
CDR3aa: CASSLYTEAFF

abundance: NA
j_gene: TRBJ2-4
d_gene: TRBD1
v_gene: TRBV9
CDR3nt: TGTGCCAGCAGCGTAGGACAGGGGTCGGCCAAAAACATTCAGTACTTC
CDR3aa: CASSVGQGSAKNIQYF

abundance: NA
j_gene: TRBJ2-5
d_gene: NA
v_gene: TRBV6-1
CDR3nt: TGTGCCAGCAGTGAATCGGGCGGTCTGGAGACCCAGTACTTC
CDR3aa: CASSESGGLETQYF

abundance: NA
j_gene: TRBJ2-4
d_gene: NA
v_gene: TRBV24-1
CDR3nt: TGTGCCACCAGTGATCCAAGACTGGGGGATAACATTCAGTACTTC
CDR3aa: CATSDPRLGDNIQYF

abundance: NA
j_gene: TRBJ1-6
d_gene: NA
v_gene: TRBV7-3
CDR3nt: TGTGCCAGCAGCTTACAGTCGCCAGGTTCGGATCGTAATTCACCCCTCCACTTT
CDR3aa: CASSLQSPGSDRNSPLHF

abundance: many
j_gene: TRBJ2-1
d_gene: TRBD2
v_gene: TRBV4-3
CDR3nt: TGCGCCAGCAGCCAAGAGCCGCGGGGGAGCTCCTACAATGAGCAGTTCTTC
CDR3aa: CASSQEPRGSSYNEQFF

abundance: NA
j_gene: TRBJ2-2
d_gene: NA
v_gene: TRBV6-5
CDR3nt: TGTGCCAGCCGGGGGCAGGGCACCGGGGAGCTGTTTTTT
CDR3aa: CASRGQGTGELFF

abundance: few
j_gene: TRBJ1-5
d_gene: TRBD1
v_gene: TRBV12-3/TRBV12-4
CDR3nt: TGTGCCAGCAGCCGATACAGACAGGGTAATCAGCCCCAGCATTTT
CDR3aa: CASSRYRQGNQPQHF

abundance: NA
j_gene: TRBJ2-1
d_gene: TRBD1
v_gene: TRBV10-3
CDR3nt: TGTGCCATCAGCCCAGGCCCGGGACAGGGGGCTTATGAGCAGTTCTTC
CDR3aa: CAISPGPGQGAYEQFF

abundance: few
j_gene: TRBJ2-5
d_gene: NA
v_gene: TRBV20-1
CDR3nt: TGCAGTGCCCCGGGGGGCCTGGAAGAGACCCAGTACTTC
CDR3aa: CSAPGGLEETQYF

abundance: many
j_gene: TRBJ1-1
d_gene: NA
v_gene: TRBV18
CDR3nt: TGTGCCAGCAACGGGGCCGGGGCCCTTATTCCGGCTTTCTTT
CDR3aa: CASNGAGALIPAFF

abundance: NA
j_gene: TRBJ2-6
d_gene: NA
v_gene: TRBV5-5
CDR3nt: TGTGCCAGCAGCCCGGCCCCTTACTCTGGGGCCAACGTCCTGACTTTC
CDR3aa: CASSPAPYSGANVLTF

abundance: NA
j_gene: TRBJ2-5
d_gene: TRBD2
v_gene: TRBV7-8
CDR3nt: TGTGCCAGAAGCTGGGGACTAGCGGGGGGGCCCAGCCAAGAGACCCAGTACTTC
CDR3aa: CARSWGLAGGPSQETQYF

abundance: few
j_gene: TRBJ2-3
d_gene: NA
v_gene: TRBV6-2/TRBV6-3
CDR3nt: TGTGCCAGCACCAGCGATGAGGGAGATACGCAGTATTTT
CDR3aa: CASTSDEGDTQYF

abundance: few
j_gene: TRBJ2-5
d_gene: NA
v_gene: TRBV5-1
CDR3nt: TGCGCCAGCAGAGGGGAGGTAGGGGAGACCCAGTACTTC
CDR3aa: CASRGEVGETQYF

abundance: many
j_gene: TRBJ1-2
d_gene: NA
v_gene: TRBV6-5
CDR3nt: TGTGCCAGCAGAGGGACAAATGGCTACACCTTC
CDR3aa: CASRGTNGYTF

abundance: many
j_gene: TRBJ1-2
d_gene: NA
v_gene: TRBV27
CDR3nt: TGTGCCAGCAGTTTGGGGGGCGCGGGTAACTATGGCTACACCTTC
CDR3aa: CASSLGGAGNYGYTF